This T cell receptor (beta chain) was recorded in a study of cytomegalovirus exposure and HLA in healthy donors. To note about this clone: Antigen: not known. Compared with germline, one end of the junction differs, possibly owing to a read error. Other DNA sequences in this specimen translate into the identical CDR3.

The PCR ran on 60 Vbeta and 13 Jbeta primers. Using immunoSEQ multiplex PCR, the repertoire was profiled, and TCRdb retains in-frame clones only, with some absent. Here the sample spans roughly 180,000 clones, roughly 85% being singletons. Overall study findings and caveats: Data from an earlier analysis indicated that most TCR beta V segments were productive either about 87% or about 30% of the time.

Sequenced sample: PBMCs. This TCR was sampled from a male donor in good health and CMV-seronegative.

In DNA, the CDR3 is TGCGCCAGCAGCTTATACGGACAACCGAACACCGGGGAGCTGTTTTTT. It specifies CASSLYGQPNTGELFF. The chain recombines TRBV5-4 with TRBJ2-2; D might be TRBD1 (5 bases). This CDR3 region has 16 residues. CDR1 is SGHNT and CDR2 is YYREEE in the germline V gene (reference sequence).